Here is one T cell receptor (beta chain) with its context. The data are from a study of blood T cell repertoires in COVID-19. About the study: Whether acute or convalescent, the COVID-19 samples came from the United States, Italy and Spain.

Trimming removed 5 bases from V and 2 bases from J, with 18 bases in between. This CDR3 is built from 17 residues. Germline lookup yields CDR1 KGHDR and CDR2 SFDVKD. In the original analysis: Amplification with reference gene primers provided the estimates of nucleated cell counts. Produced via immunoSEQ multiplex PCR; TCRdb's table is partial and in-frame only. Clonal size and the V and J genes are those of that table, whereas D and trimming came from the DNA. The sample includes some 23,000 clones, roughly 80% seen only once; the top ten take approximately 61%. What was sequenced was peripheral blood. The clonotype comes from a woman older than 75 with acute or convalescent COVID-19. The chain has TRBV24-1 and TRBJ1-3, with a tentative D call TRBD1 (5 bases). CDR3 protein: CATSAKRPGTPGNTIYF. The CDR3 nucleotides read TGTGCCACCAGTGCCAAGAGGCCGGGGACTCCTGGAAACACCATATATTTT.